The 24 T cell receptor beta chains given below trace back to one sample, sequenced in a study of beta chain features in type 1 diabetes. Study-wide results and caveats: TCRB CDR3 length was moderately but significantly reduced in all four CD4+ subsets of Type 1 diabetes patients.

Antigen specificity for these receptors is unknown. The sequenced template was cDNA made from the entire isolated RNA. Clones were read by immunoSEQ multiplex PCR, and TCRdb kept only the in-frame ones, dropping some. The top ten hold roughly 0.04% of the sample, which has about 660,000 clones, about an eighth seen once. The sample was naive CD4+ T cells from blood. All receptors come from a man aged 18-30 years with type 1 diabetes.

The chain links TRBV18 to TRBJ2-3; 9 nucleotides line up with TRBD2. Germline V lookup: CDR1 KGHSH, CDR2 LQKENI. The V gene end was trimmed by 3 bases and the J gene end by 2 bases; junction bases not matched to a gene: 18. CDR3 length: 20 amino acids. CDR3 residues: CASSPALAGAPLQLTDTQYF. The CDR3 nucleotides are TGTGCCAGCTCACCCGCGTTAGCGGGGGCCCCACTCCAGCTCACAGATACGCAGTATTTT.

The CDR3 region is CASSYTGEGTDTQYF. The CDR3 DNA reads TGTGCCAGCAGTTACACGGGGGAGGGGACAGATACGCAGTATTTT. The rearrangement joins TRBV6-5 to TRBJ2-3; the match to TRBD2 covers 7 bases. Losses at the gene ends were 2 bases for V and 3 bases for J; bases not matched to a gene: 5. This CDR3 is built from 15 residues. The germline V gene has CDR1 MNHEY and CDR2 SVGAGI.

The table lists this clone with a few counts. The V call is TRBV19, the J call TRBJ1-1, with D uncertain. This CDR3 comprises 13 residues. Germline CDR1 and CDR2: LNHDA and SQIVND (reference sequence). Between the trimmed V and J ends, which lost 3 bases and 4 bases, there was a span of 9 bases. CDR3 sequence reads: CASSIERATEAFF. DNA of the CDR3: TGTGCCAGTAGTATCGAACGGGCCACTGAAGCTTTCTTT.

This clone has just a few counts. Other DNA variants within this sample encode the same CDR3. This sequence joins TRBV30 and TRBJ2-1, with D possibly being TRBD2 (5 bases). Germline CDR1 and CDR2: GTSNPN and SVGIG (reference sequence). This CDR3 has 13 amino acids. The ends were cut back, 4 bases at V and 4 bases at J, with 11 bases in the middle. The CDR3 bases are TGTGCCTGGACCCGGGGATCTTACAATGAGCAGTTCTTC. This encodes CAWTRGSYNEQFF.

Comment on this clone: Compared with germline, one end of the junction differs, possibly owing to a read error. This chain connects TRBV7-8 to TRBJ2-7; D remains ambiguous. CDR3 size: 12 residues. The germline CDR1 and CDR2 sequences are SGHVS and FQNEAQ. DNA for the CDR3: TGTGCCAGCCGAGGTCTCTCCAACGAGCAGTACTTC. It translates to CASRGLSNEQYF.

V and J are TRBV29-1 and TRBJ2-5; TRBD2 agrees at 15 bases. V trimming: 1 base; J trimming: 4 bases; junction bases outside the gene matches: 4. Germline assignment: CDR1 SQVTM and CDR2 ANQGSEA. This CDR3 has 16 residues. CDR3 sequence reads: CSVEAGLAGGGETQYF. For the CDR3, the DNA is TGCAGCGTTGAAGCAGGACTAGCGGGAGGGGGAGAGACCCAGTACTTC.

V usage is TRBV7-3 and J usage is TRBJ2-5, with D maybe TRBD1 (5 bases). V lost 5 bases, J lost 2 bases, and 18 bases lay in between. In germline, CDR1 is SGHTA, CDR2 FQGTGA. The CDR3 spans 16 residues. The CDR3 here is CASSRSHAAGQETQYF. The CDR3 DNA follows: TGTGCCAGCAGCCGTTCGCATGCGGCAGGGCAAGAGACCCAGTACTTC.

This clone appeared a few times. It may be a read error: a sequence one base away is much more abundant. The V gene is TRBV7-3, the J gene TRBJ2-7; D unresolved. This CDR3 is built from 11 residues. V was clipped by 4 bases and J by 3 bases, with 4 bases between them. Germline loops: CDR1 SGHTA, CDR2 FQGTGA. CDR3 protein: CASSSYYEQYF. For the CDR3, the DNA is TGTGCCAGCAGCTCCTACTACGAGCAGTACTTC.

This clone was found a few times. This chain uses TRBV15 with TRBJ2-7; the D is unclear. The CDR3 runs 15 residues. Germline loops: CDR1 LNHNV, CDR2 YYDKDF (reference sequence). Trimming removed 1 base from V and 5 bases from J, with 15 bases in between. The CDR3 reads CATSRGIVLLHEQYF. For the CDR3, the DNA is TGTGCCACCAGCAGAGGAATAGTACTCTTACACGAGCAGTACTTC.

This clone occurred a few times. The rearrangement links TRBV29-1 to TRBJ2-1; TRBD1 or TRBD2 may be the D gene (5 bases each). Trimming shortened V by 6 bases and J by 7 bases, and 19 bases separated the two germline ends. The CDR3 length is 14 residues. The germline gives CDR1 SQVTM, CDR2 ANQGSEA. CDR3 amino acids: CSVPGTQVENEQFF. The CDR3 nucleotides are TGCAGCGTGCCCGGGACCCAGGTTGAGAATGAGCAGTTCTTC.

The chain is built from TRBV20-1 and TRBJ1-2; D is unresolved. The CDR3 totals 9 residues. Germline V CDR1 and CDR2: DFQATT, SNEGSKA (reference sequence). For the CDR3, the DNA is TGCACCGATCGAAATGGCTACACCTTC. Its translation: CTDRNGYTF.

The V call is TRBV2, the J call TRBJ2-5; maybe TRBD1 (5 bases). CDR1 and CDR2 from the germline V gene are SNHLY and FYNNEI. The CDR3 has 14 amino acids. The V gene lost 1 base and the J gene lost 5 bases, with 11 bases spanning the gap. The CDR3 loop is CASSEESGFETQYF. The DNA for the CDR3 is TGTGCCAGCAGTGAAGAATCAGGGTTTGAGACCCAGTACTTC.

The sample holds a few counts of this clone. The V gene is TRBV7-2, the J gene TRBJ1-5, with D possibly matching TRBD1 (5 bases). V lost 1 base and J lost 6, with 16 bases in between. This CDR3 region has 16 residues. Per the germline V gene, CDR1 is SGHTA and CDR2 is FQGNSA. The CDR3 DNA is TGTGCCAGCAGCTTAGAGCCCGGCAGGGAGGGTCAGCCCCAGCATTTT. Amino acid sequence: CASSLEPGREGQPQHF.

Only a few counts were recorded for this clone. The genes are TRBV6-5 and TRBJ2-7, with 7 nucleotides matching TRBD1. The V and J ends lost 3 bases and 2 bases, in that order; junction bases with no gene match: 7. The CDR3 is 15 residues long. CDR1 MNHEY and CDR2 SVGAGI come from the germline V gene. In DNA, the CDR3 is TGTGCCAGCAGTTATGATGGGACAGAGACCTACGAGCAGTACTTC. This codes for CASSYDGTETYEQYF.

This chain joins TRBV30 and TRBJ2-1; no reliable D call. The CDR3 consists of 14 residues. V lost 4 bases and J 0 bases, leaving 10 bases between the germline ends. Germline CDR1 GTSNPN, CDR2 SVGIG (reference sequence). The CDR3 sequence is CAWTIQSSYNEQFF. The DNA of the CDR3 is TGTGCCTGGACTATTCAAAGCTCCTACAATGAGCAGTTCTTC.

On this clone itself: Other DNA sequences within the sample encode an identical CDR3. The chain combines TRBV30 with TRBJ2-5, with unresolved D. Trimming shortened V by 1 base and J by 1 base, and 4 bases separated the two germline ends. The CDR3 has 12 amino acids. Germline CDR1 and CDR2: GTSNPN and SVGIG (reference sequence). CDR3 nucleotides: TGTGCCTGGAGTGACTTCCAAGAGACCCAGTACTTC. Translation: CAWSDFQETQYF.

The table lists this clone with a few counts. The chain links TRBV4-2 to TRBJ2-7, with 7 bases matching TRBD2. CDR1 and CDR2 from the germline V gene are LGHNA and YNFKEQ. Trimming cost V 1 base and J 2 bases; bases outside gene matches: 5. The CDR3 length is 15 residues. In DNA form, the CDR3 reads TGTGCCAGCAGCCAAGCGGAGGGAGGGCCCTACGAGCAGTACTTC. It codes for CASSQAEGGPYEQYF.

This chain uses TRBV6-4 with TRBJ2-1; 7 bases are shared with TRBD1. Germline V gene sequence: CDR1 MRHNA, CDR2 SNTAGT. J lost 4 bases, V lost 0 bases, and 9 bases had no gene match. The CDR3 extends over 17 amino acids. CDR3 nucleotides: TGTGCCAGCAGTGACTCGGTAGGGACAGTTGGGTACAATGAGCAGTTCTTC. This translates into CASSDSVGTVGYNEQFF.

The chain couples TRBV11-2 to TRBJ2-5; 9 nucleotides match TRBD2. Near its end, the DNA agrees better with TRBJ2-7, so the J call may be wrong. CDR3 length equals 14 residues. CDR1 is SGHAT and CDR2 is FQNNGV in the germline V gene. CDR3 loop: CASRVAGVRYEQYF. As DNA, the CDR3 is TGTGCCAGCAGAGTAGCGGGAGTTCGGTACGAGCAGTACTTC.

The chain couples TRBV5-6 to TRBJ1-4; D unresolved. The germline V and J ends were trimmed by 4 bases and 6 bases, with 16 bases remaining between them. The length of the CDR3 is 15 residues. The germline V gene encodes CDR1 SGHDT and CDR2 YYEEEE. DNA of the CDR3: TGTGCCAGCAGCAGGGAGGCCAGGATAGATGAAAAACTGTTTTTT. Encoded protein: CASSREARIDEKLFF. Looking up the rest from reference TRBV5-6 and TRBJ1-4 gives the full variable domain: DAGVTQSPTHLIKTRGQQVTLRCSPKSGHDTVSWYQQALGQGPQFIFQYYEEEERQRGNFPDRFSGHQFPNYSSELNVNALLLGDSALYLCASSREARIDEKLFFGSGTQLSVL.

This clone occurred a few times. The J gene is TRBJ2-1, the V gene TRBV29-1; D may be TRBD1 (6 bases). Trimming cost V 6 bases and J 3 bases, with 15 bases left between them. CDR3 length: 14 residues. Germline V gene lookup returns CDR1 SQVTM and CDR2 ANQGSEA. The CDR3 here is CSVARGGNYNEQFF. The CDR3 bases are TGCAGCGTGGCCCGAGGGGGAAACTACAATGAGCAGTTCTTC.

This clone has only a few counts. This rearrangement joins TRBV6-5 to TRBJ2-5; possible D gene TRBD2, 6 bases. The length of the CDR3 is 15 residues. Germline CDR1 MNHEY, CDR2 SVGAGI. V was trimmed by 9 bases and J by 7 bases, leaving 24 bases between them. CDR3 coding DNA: TGTGCCAGTCCGGAGGATGGGCTAGCGAGAGGGACCCAGTACTTC. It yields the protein CASPEDGLARGTQYF.

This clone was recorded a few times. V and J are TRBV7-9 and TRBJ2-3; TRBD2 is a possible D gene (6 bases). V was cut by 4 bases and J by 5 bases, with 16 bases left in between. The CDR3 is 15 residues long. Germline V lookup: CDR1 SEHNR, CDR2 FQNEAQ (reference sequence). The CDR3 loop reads CASSSFLGGRDTQYF. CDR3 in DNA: TGTGCCAGCAGCTCATTTTTGGGGGGTCGAGATACGCAGTATTTT.

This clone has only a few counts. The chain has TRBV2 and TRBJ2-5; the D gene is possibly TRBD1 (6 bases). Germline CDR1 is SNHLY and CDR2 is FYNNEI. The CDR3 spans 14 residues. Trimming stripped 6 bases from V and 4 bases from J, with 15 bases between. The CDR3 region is CASSQTGSRETQYF. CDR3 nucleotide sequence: TGTGCCAGCAGCCAGACAGGTTCTCGAGAGACCCAGTACTTC.